This T cell receptor beta chain comes out of a study of blood T cell repertoires in COVID-19. Across the whole study: PBMCs, B-cell-depleted T cells, or T cells provided the cDNA or gDNA that made up the material.

Original methodology: For nucleated cells, counts were estimated from reference gene primer amplification. TCRdb's table, derived via immunoSEQ multiplex PCR, lists solely in-frame clones and lacks some. That table is the source of V, J and clone size, and D and trimming were worked out from the DNA. The sample holds around 170,000 clones, about 83% seen once. All enrollees were roughly 18 to 89 years old and from 20 to 25 US areas. Categorization into cohorts depended on clinical history that participants reported. The TCR sequence derives from a woman aged 25 to 45 who had recovered from COVID-19. Sequenced: PBMCs or T cells enriched from blood (not recorded which).

In DNA form, the CDR3 reads TGTGCCAGCAGAGTCAGCGGGACCTACGAGCAGTACTTC. This gives the protein CASRVSGTYEQYF. The chain employs TRBV6-5 and TRBJ2-7, with 7 bases fitting TRBD2. CDR3 length equals 13 residues. Trimming removed 6 bases from V and 2 bases from J; junction bases left unmatched: 4. The germline V gene encodes CDR1 MNHEY and CDR2 SVGAGI.